Listed here is a single T cell receptor (beta chain). Its antigen is not identified. Method: immunoSEQ multiplex PCR; TCRdb's copy keeps in-frame clones and lacks some. This repertoire shows 2,500,000 or so clones, about 90% found once; its top ten account for roughly 0.34%. Trimming pared 6 bases from V and 0 bases from J, leaving 12 bases between. This CDR3 spans 15 amino acids. Germline CDR1 SNHLY, CDR2 FYNNEI. The sample is drawn from a study of shared clonotypes between healthy human individuals. Across the whole study: The composition of the donors was a couple of women and a few men aged 18 to 49.

Study results and caveats: Generally, naive subsets (rather than memory subsets) showed larger estimated richness.

The chain employs TRBV2 and TRBJ2-4; D tentatively reads TRBD1 or TRBD2 (5 bases each). Sequenced sample: naive CD4+ T cells from PBMCs. Described subset: CD45RA+ positively selected. The sequence was collected from a man in his late teens or twenties in good health. Some clones in this sample may be carry-over from other donors' samples. The CDR3 DNA follows: TGTGCCAGCAGCGACTTTGGGACAGCCAAAAACATTCAGTACTTC. Protein sequence: CASSDFGTAKNIQYF.